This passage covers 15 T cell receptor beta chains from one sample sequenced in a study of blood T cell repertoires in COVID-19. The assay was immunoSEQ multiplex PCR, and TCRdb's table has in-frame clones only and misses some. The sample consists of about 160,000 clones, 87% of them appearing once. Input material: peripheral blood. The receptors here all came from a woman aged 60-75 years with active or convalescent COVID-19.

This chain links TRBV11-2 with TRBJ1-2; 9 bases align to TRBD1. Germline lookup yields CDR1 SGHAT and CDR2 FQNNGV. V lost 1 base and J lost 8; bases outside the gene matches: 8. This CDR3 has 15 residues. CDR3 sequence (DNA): TGTGCCAGCAGCTTAGGGGCACAGGGGGCAAGGGGCTACACCTTC. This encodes CASSLGAQGARGYTF.

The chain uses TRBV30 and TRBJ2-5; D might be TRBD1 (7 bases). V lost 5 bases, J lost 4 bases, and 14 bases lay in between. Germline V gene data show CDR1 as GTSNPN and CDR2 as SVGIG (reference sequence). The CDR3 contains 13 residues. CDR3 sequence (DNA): TGTGCCTGGGTGGAGGGGGCGGGAGAGACCCAGTACTTC. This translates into CAWVEGAGETQYF.

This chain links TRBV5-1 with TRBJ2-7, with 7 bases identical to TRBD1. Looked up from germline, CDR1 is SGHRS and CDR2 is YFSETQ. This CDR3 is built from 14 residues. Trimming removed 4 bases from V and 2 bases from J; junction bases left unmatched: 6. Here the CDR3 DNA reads TGCGCCAGCAGCAAGGACAGGATAACCTACGAGCAGTACTTC. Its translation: CASSKDRITYEQYF.

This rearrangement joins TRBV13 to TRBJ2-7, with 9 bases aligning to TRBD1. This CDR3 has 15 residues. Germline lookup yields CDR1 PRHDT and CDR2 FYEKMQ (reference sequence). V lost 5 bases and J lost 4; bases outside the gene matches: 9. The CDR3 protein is CASSETGTGWYEQYF. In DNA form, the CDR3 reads TGTGCCAGCAGCGAAACCGGGACAGGGTGGTACGAGCAGTACTTC.

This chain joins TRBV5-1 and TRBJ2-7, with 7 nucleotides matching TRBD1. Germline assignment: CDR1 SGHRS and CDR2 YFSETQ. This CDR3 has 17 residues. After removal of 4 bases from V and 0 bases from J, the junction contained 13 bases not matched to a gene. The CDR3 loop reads CASSPRTGRSISYEQYF. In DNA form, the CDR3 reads TGCGCCAGCAGCCCCCGGACAGGACGTTCTATCTCCTACGAGCAGTACTTC.

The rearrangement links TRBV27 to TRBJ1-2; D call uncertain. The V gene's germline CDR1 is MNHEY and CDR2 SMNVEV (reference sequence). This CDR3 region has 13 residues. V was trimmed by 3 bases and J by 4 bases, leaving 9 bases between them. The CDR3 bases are TGTGCCAGCAGTTTTCGTGAGGGCTATGGCTACACCTTC. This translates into CASSFREGYGYTF.

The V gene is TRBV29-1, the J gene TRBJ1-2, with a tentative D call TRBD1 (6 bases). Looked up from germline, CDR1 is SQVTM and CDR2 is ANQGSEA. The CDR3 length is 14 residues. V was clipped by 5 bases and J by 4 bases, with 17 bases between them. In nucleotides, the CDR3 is TGCAGCGTTTCAACAGGGATTTTCAGCTATGGCTACACCTTC. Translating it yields CSVSTGIFSYGYTF.

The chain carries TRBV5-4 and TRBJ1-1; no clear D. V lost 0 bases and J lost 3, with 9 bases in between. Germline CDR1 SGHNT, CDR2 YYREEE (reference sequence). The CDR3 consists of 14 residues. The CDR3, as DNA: TGTGCCAGCAGCTTGGGGGTCCAGGACACTGAAGCTTTCTTT. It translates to CASSLGVQDTEAFF.

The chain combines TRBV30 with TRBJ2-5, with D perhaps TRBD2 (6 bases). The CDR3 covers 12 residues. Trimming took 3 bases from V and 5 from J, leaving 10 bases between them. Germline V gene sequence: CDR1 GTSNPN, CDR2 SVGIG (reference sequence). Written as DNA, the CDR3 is TGTGCCTGGAGCGGGGCGGGGGAGACCCAGTACTTC. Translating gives CAWSGAGETQYF. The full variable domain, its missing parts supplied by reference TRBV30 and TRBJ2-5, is SQTIHQWPATLVQPVGSPLSLECTVEGTSNPNLYWYRQAAGRGLQLLFYSVGIGQISSEVPQNLSASRPQDRQFILSSKKLLLSDSGFYLCAWSGAGETQYFGPGTRLLVL.

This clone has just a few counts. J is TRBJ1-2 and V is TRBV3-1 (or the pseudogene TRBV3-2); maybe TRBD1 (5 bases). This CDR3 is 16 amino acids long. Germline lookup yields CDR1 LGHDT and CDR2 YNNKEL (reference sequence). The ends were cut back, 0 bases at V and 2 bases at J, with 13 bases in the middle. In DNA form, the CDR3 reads TGTGCCAGCAGCCAAGATGTAGCCGGGGGGAACTATGGCTACACCTTC. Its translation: CASSQDVAGGNYGYTF.

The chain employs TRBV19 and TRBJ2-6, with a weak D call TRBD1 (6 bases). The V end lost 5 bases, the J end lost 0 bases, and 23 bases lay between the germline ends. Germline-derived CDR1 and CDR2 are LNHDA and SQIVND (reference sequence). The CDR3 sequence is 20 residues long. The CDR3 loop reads CASSVPGAGAPPSGANVLTF. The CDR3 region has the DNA TGTGCCAGTAGTGTTCCCGGGGCAGGGGCGCCACCCTCTGGGGCCAACGTCCTGACTTTC.

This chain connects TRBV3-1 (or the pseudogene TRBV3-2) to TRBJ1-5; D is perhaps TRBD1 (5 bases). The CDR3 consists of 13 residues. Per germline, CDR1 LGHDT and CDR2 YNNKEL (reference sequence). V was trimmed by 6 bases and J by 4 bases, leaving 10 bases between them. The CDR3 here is CASRPRQNQPQHF. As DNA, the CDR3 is TGTGCCAGCAGGCCAAGACAGAATCAGCCCCAGCATTTT.

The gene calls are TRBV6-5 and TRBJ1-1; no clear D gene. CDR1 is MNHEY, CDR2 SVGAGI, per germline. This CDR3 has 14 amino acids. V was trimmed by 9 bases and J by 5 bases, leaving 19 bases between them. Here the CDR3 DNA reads TGTGCCAGTACCCAGAGAGGGCGGGAGACTGAAGCTTTCTTT. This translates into CASTQRGRETEAFF.

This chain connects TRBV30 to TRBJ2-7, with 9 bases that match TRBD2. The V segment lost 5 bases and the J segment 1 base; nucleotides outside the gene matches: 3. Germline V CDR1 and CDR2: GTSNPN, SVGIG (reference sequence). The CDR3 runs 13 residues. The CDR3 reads CAWAAGGSYEQYF. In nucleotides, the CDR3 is TGTGCCTGGGCCGCGGGGGGGTCCTACGAGCAGTACTTC.

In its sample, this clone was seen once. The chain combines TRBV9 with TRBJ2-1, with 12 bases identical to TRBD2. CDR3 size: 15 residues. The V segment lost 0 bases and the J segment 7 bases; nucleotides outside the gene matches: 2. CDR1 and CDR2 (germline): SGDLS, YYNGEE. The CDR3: CASSVGLAGGNEQFF. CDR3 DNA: TGTGCCAGCAGCGTAGGCCTAGCGGGGGGGAATGAGCAGTTCTTC.